The next 21 T cell receptor beta chains were all read from a single sample in a study of blood T cell repertoires in COVID-19. Data came from immunoSEQ multiplex PCR; TCRdb stores just in-frame clones and leaves some out. In the table there are around 220,000 clones, about nine tenths of which are singletons. Sequenced input: PBMCs or T cells enriched from blood (not recorded which). The receptors here all came from a woman in her twenties or thirties with acute COVID-19.

The chain is built from TRBV2 and TRBJ2-3, with TRBD2 identical over 12 bases. J was trimmed by 4 bases and V by 3 bases; bases with no gene match: 14. The CDR3 covers 19 residues. The germline V gene encodes CDR1 SNHLY and CDR2 FYNNEI. CDR3 in DNA: TGTGCCAGCAGTGATTCGGGTTGGGCTAGCGGGGGGGTTGCAGATACGCAGTATTTT. It specifies CASSDSGWASGGVADTQYF. Together with reference TRBV2 and TRBJ2-3, the CDR3 gives the full variable domain: EPEVTQTPSHQVTQMGQEVILRCVPISNHLYFYWYRQILGQKVEFLVSFYNNEISEKSEIFDDQFSVERPDGSNFTLKIRSTKLEDSAMYFCASSDSGWASGGVADTQYFGPGTRLTVL.

The chain combines TRBV28 with TRBJ1-5, with D possibly being TRBD1 (5 bases). The CDR3 spans 15 residues. The ends were cut back, 8 bases at V and 2 bases at J, with 16 bases in the middle. Germline V gene lookup returns CDR1 MDHEN and CDR2 SYDVKM. CDR3 DNA: TGTGCCAGCTCACCCGGCGGGGGTGGCAATCAGCCCCAGCATTTT. This encodes CASSPGGGGNQPQHF.

The chain couples TRBV7-9 to TRBJ2-7; possible D gene TRBD1, 6 bases. The V end was cut by 5 bases, the J end by 0 bases, with 11 bases between. Germline V gene data show CDR1 as SEHNR and CDR2 as FQNEAQ (reference sequence). This CDR3 region has 14 residues. The CDR3 nucleotides are TGTGCCAGCAGCCGATGGGACAACTCCTACGAGCAGTACTTC. Its translation: CASSRWDNSYEQYF.

The chain joins TRBV2 to TRBJ2-1, with 10 bases that match TRBD2. This CDR3 region has 15 residues. The V and J ends lost 7 bases and 8 bases, in that order; junction bases with no gene match: 11. Looked up from germline, CDR1 is SNHLY and CDR2 is FYNNEI. CDR3 in DNA: TGTGCCAGCAAGGCTAGCGGGGGACTCGGGGATGAGCAGTTCTTC. Translating gives CASKASGGLGDEQFF.

The genes are TRBV7-2 and TRBJ1-1; 12 nucleotides line up with TRBD1. V lost 5 bases to trimming and J lost 0 bases; unmatched junction nucleotides: 10. The CDR3 extends over 18 amino acids. Germline V gene data show CDR1 as SGHTA and CDR2 as FQGNSA. This CDR3 reads CASSHAGQGAAVNTEAFF. CDR3 nucleotide sequence: TGTGCCAGCAGCCACGCGGGACAGGGGGCGGCGGTGAACACTGAAGCTTTCTTT.

The CDR3 bases are TGTGCCAGCAGTGGGTCTCAGACAGGACCCAACTATGGCTACACCTTC. It yields the protein CASSGSQTGPNYGYTF. The chain uses TRBV25-1 and TRBJ1-2; tentative D call: TRBD1 (6 bases). From germline, CDR1 is MGHDK and CDR2 SYGVNS. The CDR3 spans 16 residues. Trimming removed 4 bases at V and 2 bases at J, with 17 bases between.

The rearrangement links TRBV9 to TRBJ1-5; TRBD1 aligns across 7 bases. The V segment lost 4 bases and the J segment 3 bases; nucleotides outside the gene matches: 4. CDR3 length equals 14 residues. The germline CDR1 and CDR2 sequences are SGDLS and YYNGEE. CDR3 sequence: CASSSGQTNQPQHF. Written as DNA, the CDR3 is TGTGCCAGCAGCTCGGGACAGACCAATCAGCCCCAGCATTTT.

The chain uses TRBV14 and TRBJ2-5; perhaps TRBD1 as D (6 bases). The V gene lost 4 bases and the J gene lost 7 bases, with 16 bases spanning the gap. The CDR3 has 14 residues. In germline, CDR1 is SGHDN, CDR2 FVKESK. The CDR3 region is CASSRRGPGRTQYF. The DNA for the CDR3 is TGTGCCAGCAGCCGCAGGGGTCCGGGCCGGACCCAGTACTTC.

The chain has TRBV5-4 and TRBJ2-6; 7 nucleotides match TRBD1. This CDR3 spans 15 amino acids. With 5 bases clipped from V and 2 bases from J, the junction kept 4 bases outside the gene matches. Per germline, CDR1 SGHNT and CDR2 YYREEE (reference sequence). In DNA form, the CDR3 reads TGTGCCAGCAGGCTACAGGGGACTGGGGCCAACGTCCTGACTTTC. It is translated as CASRLQGTGANVLTF.

This rearrangement joins TRBV6-4 to TRBJ1-1, with D possibly TRBD1 on 5 matching bases. Germline V lookup: CDR1 MRHNA, CDR2 SNTAGT. V lost 4 bases to trimming and J lost 2 bases, with 8 bases between them. The CDR3 runs to 13 residues. The CDR3 nucleotides read TGTGCCAGCAGTGGGGGCCGTAACACTGAAGCTTTCTTT. The encoded protein is CASSGGRNTEAFF.

This chain uses TRBV23-1 with TRBJ2-1; 7 bases are shared with TRBD1. TRBV23-1 is an ORF for which the function is uncertain. The junction had 18 bases not matched to a gene; V was cut back by 8 bases and J by 2 bases. The CDR3 sequence is 18 residues long. The CDR3 DNA sequence: TGCGCCAGCGGACTCCCACCTACCTATACAGGGGCCTACAATGAGCAGTTCTTC. This codes for CASGLPPTYTGAYNEQFF.

The CDR3 DNA follows: TGTGCCAGCAGTTTATCCGGTAGAGGGCAGTTCTTC. Its protein is CASSLSGRGQFF. The rearrangement links TRBV27 to TRBJ2-1; D gene unclear. Per the germline V gene, CDR1 is MNHEY and CDR2 is SMNVEV (reference sequence). V was trimmed by 0 bases and J by 12 bases, leaving 9 bases between them. The CDR3 consists of 12 residues.

The CDR3 here is CASLGTVTYEQYF. The CDR3 DNA reads TGTGCCAGTCTAGGGACAGTCACCTACGAGCAGTACTTC. The gene calls are TRBV28 and TRBJ2-7; 7 nucleotides agree with TRBD1. CDR3 size: 13 residues. Germline values: CDR1 MDHEN, CDR2 SYDVKM. V lost 9 bases, J lost 2 bases, and 7 bases stayed unmatched. Looking up the rest from reference TRBV28 and TRBJ2-7 gives the full variable domain: DVKVTQSSRYLVKRTGEKVFLECVQDMDHENMFWYRQDPGLGLRLIYFSYDVKMKEKGDIPEGYSVSREKKERFSLILESASTNQTSMYLCASLGTVTYEQYFGPGTRLTVT.

This chain joins TRBV28 and TRBJ1-5; possibly TRBD1 for D (6 bases). Per the germline V gene, CDR1 is MDHEN and CDR2 is SYDVKM. The CDR3 covers 14 residues. Between the trimmed V and J ends, which lost 5 bases and 7 bases, there was a span of 15 bases. As DNA, the CDR3 is TGTGCCAGCAGTCCCCAACAGGGTTGGCAGCCCCAGCATTTT. This sequence encodes CASSPQQGWQPQHF.

The chain recombines TRBV7-8 with TRBJ1-5; 8 nucleotides agree with TRBD1. J lost 3 bases, V lost 0 bases, and 1 base had no gene match. There are 15 residues in the CDR3. CDR1 SGHVS and CDR2 FQNEAQ come from the germline V gene. DNA for the CDR3: TGTGCCAGCAGCTTAGCGGGACAGGTCAATCAGCCCCAGCATTTT. The encoded protein is CASSLAGQVNQPQHF. Full variable domain (missing parts from reference TRBV7-8 and TRBJ1-5): GAGVSQSPRYKVAKRGQDVALRCDPISGHVSLFWYQQALGQGPEFLTYFQNEAQLDKSGLPSDRFFAERPEGSVSTLKIQRTQQEDSAVYLCASSLAGQVNQPQHFGDGTRLSIL.

This clone was counted a single time. The rearrangement links TRBV5-6 to TRBJ2-1; 9 bases fit TRBD1. CDR1 SGHDT and CDR2 YYEEEE come from the germline V gene. The CDR3 is 15 residues long. V lost 0 bases and J lost 9; bases outside the gene matches: 7. The CDR3 reads CASSLGDRGSTEQFF. In nucleotides, the CDR3 is TGTGCCAGCAGCTTGGGCGACAGGGGGTCCACTGAGCAGTTCTTC.

This clone was seen a few times. The chain is built from TRBV6-2 or TRBV6-3 and TRBJ2-7; 12 nucleotides agree with TRBD2. Germline CDR1 reads MNHEY; CDR2 reads SVGEGT. The CDR3 is made up of 18 amino acids. V dropped 4 bases and J dropped 4; count of bases not matched to a gene: 14. CDR3 coding DNA: TGTGCCAGCAGTTCCAGGACTAGCGGGGTATGGCCCCCATACGAGCAGTACTTC. Translation: CASSSRTSGVWPPYEQYF.

The CDR3 reads CASSLVKIGTEEEAFF. CDR3 DNA sequence: TGCGCCAGCAGCTTGGTCAAAATAGGGACAGAGGAAGAAGCTTTCTTT. The chain combines TRBV5-1 with TRBJ1-1, with 7 bases fitting TRBD1. This CDR3 region has 16 residues. With V trimmed by 0 bases and J by 8 bases, 13 bases remained unmatched. Germline V gene lookup returns CDR1 SGHRS and CDR2 YFSETQ.

This chain uses TRBV19 with TRBJ2-4; 8 bases are a match to TRBD2. V dropped 5 bases and J dropped 14; count of bases not matched to a gene: 14. The V gene's germline CDR1 is LNHDA and CDR2 SQIVND (reference sequence). CDR3 length: 14 amino acids. In DNA form, the CDR3 reads TGTGCCAGTAGTCCTCATCCTCGGACTAGCTTTGAGTACTTC. Translating it yields CASSPHPRTSFEYF. The variable domain in full, with the rest retrieved from reference TRBV19 and TRBJ2-4, is DGGITQSPKYLFRKEGQNVTLSCEQNLNHDAMYWYRQDPGQGLRLIYYSQIVNDFQKGDIAEGYSVSREKKESFPLTVTSAQKNPTAFYLCASSPHPRTSFEYFGAGTRLSVL.

J is TRBJ2-4 and V is TRBV6-1; D might be TRBD1 (6 bases). Trimming left V 0 bases short and J 2 bases short, with 11 bases between. Looked up from germline, CDR1 is MNHNS and CDR2 is SASEGT. The CDR3 has 16 amino acids. The CDR3 is CASSEALGGSKNIQYF. The CDR3 DNA reads TGTGCCAGCAGTGAAGCACTAGGGGGATCCAAAAACATTCAGTACTTC.

In DNA form, the CDR3 reads TGTGCCAGCCGCATACAGGGGGCACCTGAAGCTTTCTTT. Translated: CASRIQGAPEAFF. J is TRBJ1-1 and V is TRBV12-3 or TRBV12-4, with 9 nucleotides matching TRBD1. The CDR3 has 13 residues. The J segment lost 6 bases and the V segment lost 8 bases, leaving 7 bases of the junction unmatched.